Included here is one T cell receptor beta chain sequence, with context. This entry belongs to a study of blood T cell repertoires in COVID-19. Study-wide context: Samples of COVID-19 (acute and convalescent) were obtained from the United States, Italy and Spain.

Germline CDR1 SGHVS, CDR2 FQNEAQ. This CDR3 is 17 amino acids long. With 7 bases clipped from V and 2 bases from J, the junction kept 13 bases outside the gene matches. Two consecutive negative NP/OP PCR tests, clearance, or resolved symptoms defined Cohort 3 recovery. Original data processing: Cell counts per sample came from amplifying reference gene primers. The data were produced by immunoSEQ multiplex PCR, yet TCRdb's version contains in-frame clones alone and is incomplete. The V and J calls and the clone size are those of that table, but D and trimming were determined from the DNA. The sample lists some 350,000 clones, roughly nine tenths occurring once.

The origin of this receptor is a man between 18 and 35 years old who had recovered from COVID-19. Sample: PBMCs or T cells enriched from blood (not recorded which). V and J are TRBV7-8 and TRBJ2-7; 11 bases are shared with TRBD2. The CDR3 DNA reads TGTGCCAGCACCCCGGATAGCGGGGGGGAATTAACCTACGAGCAGTACTTC. This translates into CASTPDSGGELTYEQYF. The variable domain in full, with the rest retrieved from reference TRBV7-8 and TRBJ2-7, is GAGVSQSPRYKVAKRGQDVALRCDPISGHVSLFWYQQALGQGPEFLTYFQNEAQLDKSGLPSDRFFAERPEGSVSTLKIQRTQQEDSAVYLCASTPDSGGELTYEQYFGPGTRLTVT.